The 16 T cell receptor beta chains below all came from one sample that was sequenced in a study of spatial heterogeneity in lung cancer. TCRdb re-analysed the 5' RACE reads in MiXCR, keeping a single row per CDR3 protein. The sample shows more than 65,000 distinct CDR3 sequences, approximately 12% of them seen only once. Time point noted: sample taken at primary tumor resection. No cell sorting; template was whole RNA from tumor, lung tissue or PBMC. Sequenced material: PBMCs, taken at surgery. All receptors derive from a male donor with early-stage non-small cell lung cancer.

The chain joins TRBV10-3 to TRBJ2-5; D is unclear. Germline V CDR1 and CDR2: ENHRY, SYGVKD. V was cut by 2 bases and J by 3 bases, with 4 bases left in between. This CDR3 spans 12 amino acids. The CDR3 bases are TGTGCCATCAGTGAGGCTAAAGAGACCCAGTACTTC. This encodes CAISEAKETQYF.

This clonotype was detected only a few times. The CDR3 here is CASSASGIPSTDTQYF. The CDR3, as DNA: TGTGCCAGCAGTGCCTCCGGGATCCCGAGCACAGATACGCAGTATTTT. The rearrangement links TRBV25-1 to TRBJ2-3, with D possibly TRBD2 on 5 matching bases. This CDR3 contains 16 residues. CDR1 is MGHDK and CDR2 is SYGVNS in the germline V gene. V was pared by 4 bases and J by 0 bases, with 14 bases between.

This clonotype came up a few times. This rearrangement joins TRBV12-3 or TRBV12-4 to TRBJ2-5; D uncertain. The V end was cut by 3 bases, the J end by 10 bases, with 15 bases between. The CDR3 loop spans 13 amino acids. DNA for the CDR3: TGTGCCAGCAGTTTTAGCCTCCAAGGAGACCAGTACTTC. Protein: CASSFSLQGDQYF.

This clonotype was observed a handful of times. CDR3 DNA: TGTGCCAGCAGCTTAAACCGATACAATGAGCAGTTCTTC. This encodes CASSLNRYNEQFF. The chain joins TRBV11-3 to TRBJ2-1; D unclear. Germline values: CDR1 SGHNT, CDR2 YENEEA. Trimming removed 2 bases at V and 4 bases at J, with 6 bases between. The CDR3 totals 13 residues.

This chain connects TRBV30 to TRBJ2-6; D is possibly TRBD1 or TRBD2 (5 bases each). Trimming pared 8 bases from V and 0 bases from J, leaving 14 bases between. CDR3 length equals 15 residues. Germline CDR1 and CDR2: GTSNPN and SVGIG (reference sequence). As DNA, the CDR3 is TGTGCCAGCGGCAGGGACCTCTCTGGGGCCAACGTCCTGACTTTC. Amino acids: CASGRDLSGANVLTF.

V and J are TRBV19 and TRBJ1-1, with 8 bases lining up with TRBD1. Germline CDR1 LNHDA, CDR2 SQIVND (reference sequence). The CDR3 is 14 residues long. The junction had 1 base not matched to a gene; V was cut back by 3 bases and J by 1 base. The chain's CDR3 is CASSIQGANTEAFF. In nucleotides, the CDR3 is TGTGCCAGTAGTATCCAGGGGGCGAACACTGAAGCTTTCTTT.

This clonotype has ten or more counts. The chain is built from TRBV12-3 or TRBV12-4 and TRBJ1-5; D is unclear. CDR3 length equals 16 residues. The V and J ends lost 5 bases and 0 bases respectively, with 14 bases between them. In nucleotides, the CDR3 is TGTGCCAGCAGTCCTGATGATTTCCTTAGCAATCAGCCCCAGCATTTT. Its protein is CASSPDDFLSNQPQHF.

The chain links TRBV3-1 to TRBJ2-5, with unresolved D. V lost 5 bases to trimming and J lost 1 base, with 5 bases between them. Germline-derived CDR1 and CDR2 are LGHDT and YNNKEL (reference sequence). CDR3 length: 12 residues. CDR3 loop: CASSGPQETQYF. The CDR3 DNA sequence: TGTGCCAGCAGCGGGCCCCAAGAGACCCAGTACTTC.

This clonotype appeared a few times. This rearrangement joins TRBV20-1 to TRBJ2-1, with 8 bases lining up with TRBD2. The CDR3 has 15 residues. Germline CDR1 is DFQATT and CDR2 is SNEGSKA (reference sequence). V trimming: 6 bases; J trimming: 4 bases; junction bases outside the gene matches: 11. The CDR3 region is CSAEGRGRFYNEQFF. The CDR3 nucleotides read TGCAGTGCCGAGGGGCGCGGGAGGTTTTACAATGAGCAGTTCTTC.

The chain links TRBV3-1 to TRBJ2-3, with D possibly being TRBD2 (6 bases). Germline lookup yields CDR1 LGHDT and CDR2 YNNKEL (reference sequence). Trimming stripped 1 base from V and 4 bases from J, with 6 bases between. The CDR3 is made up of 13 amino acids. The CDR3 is CASSQAGADTQYF. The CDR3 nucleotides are TGTGCCAGCAGCCAAGCGGGGGCAGATACGCAGTATTTT.

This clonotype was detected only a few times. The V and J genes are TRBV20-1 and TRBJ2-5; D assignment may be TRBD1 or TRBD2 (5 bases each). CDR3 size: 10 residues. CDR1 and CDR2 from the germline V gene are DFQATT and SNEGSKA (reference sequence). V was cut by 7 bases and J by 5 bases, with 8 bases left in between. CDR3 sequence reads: CSGRDETQYF. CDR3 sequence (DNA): TGCAGTGGCAGGGACGAGACCCAGTACTTC.

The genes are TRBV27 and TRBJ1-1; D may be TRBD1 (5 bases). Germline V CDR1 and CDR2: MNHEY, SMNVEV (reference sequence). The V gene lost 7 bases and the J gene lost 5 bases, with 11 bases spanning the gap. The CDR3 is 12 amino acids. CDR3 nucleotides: TGTGCCAGCATAAGGGAGGGGACTGAAGCTTTCTTT. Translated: CASIREGTEAFF.

CDR3 sequence (DNA): TGTGCCAGCAGCTTGGAAGGTGGTAGCGGGAGCACCGGGGAGCTGTTTTTT. This translates into CASSLEGGSGSTGELFF. This chain connects TRBV5-6 to TRBJ2-2; 9 positions match TRBD2. The germline V gene encodes CDR1 SGHDT and CDR2 YYEEEE. V gave up 0 bases and J gave up 4 bases; unmatched junction bases: 7. This CDR3 region has 17 residues.

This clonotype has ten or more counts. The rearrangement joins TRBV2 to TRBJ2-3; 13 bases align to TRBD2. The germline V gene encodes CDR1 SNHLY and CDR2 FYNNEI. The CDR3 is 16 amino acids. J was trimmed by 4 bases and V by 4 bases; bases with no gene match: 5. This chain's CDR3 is CASSVGLAGEADTQYF. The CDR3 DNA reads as TGTGCCAGCAGTGTTGGACTAGCGGGAGAGGCAGATACGCAGTATTTT. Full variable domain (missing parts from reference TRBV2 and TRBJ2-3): EPEVTQTPSHQVTQMGQEVILRCVPISNHLYFYWYRQILGQKVEFLVSFYNNEISEKSEIFDDQFSVERPDGSNFTLKIRSTKLEDSAMYFCASSVGLAGEADTQYFGPGTRLTVL.

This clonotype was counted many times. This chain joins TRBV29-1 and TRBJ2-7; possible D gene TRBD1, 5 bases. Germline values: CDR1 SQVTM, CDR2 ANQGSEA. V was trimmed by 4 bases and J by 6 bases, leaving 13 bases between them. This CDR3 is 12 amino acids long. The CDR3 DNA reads TGCAGCGTTGTGGGCCCTAGGGGCGAGCAGTACTTC. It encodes CSVVGPRGEQYF.

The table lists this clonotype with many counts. The CDR3 loop reads CASRPRPGEANHNEQFF. The CDR3 nucleotides are TGTGCCAGTAGGCCCCGCCCTGGGGAAGCCAATCACAATGAGCAGTTCTTC. The gene calls are TRBV9 and TRBJ2-1, with unresolved D. This CDR3 has 17 residues. V lost 8 bases to trimming and J lost 5 bases, with 26 bases between them. Germline V lookup: CDR1 SGDLS, CDR2 YYNGEE.